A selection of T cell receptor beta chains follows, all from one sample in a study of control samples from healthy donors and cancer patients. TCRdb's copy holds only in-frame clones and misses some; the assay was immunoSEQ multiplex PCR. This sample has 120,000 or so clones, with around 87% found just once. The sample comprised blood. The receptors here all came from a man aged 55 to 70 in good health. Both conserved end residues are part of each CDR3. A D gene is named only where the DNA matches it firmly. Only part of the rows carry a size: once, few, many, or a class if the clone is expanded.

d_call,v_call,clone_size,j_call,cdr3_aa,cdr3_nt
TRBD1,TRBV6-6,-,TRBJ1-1,CATRVTGGAGTEAFF,TGTGCCACCCGGGTAACAGGGGGCGCAGGGACTGAAGCTTTCTTT
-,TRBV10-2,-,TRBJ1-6,CASSEQINSPLHF,TGCGCCAGCAGTGAACAGATTAATTCACCCCTCCACTTT
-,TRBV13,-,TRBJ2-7,CASSLAGGHEQYF,TGTGCCAGCAGCTTAGCAGGGGGGCACGAGCAGTACTTC
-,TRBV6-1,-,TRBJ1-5,CASSESWGGGQPQHF,TGTGCCAGCAGTGAGAGCTGGGGAGGTGGTCAGCCCCAGCATTTT
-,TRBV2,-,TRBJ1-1,CASKETYWGAAEAFF,TGTGCCAGCAAAGAGACCTACTGGGGGGCCGCTGAAGCTTTCTTT
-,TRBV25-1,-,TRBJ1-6,CASSESGVGSSPLHF,TGTGCCAGCAGTGAATCCGGGGTGGGTTCTTCACCCCTCCACTTT
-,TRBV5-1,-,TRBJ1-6,CASSLEGNSPLHF,TGCGCCAGCAGCTTGGAGGGTAATTCACCCCTCCACTTT
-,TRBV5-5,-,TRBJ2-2,CASSSIGTANTGELFF,TGTGCCAGCAGCTCGATCGGGACGGCGAACACCGGGGAGCTGTTTTTT
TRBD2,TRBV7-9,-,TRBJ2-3,CASSYSGGADTQYF,TGTGCCAGCAGTTATAGCGGGGGGGCAGATACGCAGTATTTT
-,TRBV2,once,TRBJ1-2,CASNRLQENYGYTF,TGTGCCAGCAACCGATTACAGGAAAACTATGGCTACACCTTC
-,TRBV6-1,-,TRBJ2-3,CASSEAQANGDTQYF,TGTGCCAGCAGTGAAGCGCAAGCGAACGGGGATACGCAGTATTTT
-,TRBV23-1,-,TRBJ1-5,CASSQSGGGNQPQHF,TGCGCCAGCAGTCAATCGGGGGGGGGTAATCAGCCCCAGCATTTT
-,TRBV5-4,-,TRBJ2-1,CASSPRGGGYNEQFF,TGTGCCAGCAGCCCCCGGGGAGGGGGCTACAATGAGCAGTTCTTC
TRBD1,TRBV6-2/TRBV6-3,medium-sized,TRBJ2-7,CASSFPQGSFLYEQYF,TGTGCCAGCAGTTTTCCACAGGGGTCCTTCCTTTACGAGCAGTACTTC
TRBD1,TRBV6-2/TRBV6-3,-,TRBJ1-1,CASSSDRGVMNTEAFF,TGTGCCAGCAGTTCCGACAGGGGGGTCATGAACACTGAAGCTTTCTTT
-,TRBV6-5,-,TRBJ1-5,CASSLLGFGNQPQHF,TGTGCCAGCAGTTTGTTGGGTTTCGGCAATCAGCCCCAGCATTTT
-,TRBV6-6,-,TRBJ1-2,CASSRTETYGYTF,TGTGCCAGCAGTCGGACGGAGACCTATGGCTACACCTTC
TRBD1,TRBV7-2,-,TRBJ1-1,CASSLGDRSTPNTEAFF,TGTGCCAGCAGCTTAGGGGACAGGAGTACCCCGAACACTGAAGCTTTCTTT